These T cell receptor beta chains were read from a single sample in a study of T cell responses to AZD1222 COVID-19 vaccine. TCRdb's table, derived via immunoSEQ multiplex PCR, lists solely in-frame clones and lacks some. Of 100,000 to 150,000 clones in the sample, roughly 90% were seen once. The sample consisted of peripheral blood, taken on day 0 of AZD1222 vaccination. These TCRs come from an adult in good health. Both conserved end residues are part of each CDR3. D genes are given only for firm matches. Not every row has a clone size; where given, it reads once, few, many or a size class.

V,J,D,size,CDR3,DNA
TRBV7-9,TRBJ2-7,NA,NA,CASSFVSGEQYF,TGTGCCAGCAGCTTCGTATCTGGCGAGCAGTACTTC
TRBV7-2,TRBJ1-5,NA,NA,CASSLGKRGLRRAGQPQHF,TGTGCCAGCAGCTTAGGCAAAAGGGGCTTGCGGAGGGCGGGTCAGCCCCAGCATTTT
TRBV10-3,TRBJ2-7,TRBD1,NA,CAISEPGQGAYEQYF,TGTGCCATCAGTGAGCCGGGACAGGGGGCGTACGAGCAGTACTTC
TRBV7-9,TRBJ2-1,TRBD2,NA,CASSLVAGSGILDNEQFF,TGTGCCAGCAGCTTAGTGGCTGGTAGCGGGATTTTAGACAATGAGCAGTTCTTC
TRBV27,TRBJ2-1,NA,NA,CASLGVYNEQFF,TGTGCCAGCCTGGGGGTATACAATGAGCAGTTCTTC
TRBV30,TRBJ1-2,TRBD1,once,CAWSKDRGHYGYTF,TGTGCCTGGAGTAAGGACAGGGGACACTATGGCTACACCTTC
TRBV12-3/TRBV12-4,TRBJ1-5,NA,NA,CASSAGDQPQHF,TGTGCCAGCAGTGCCGGTGATCAGCCCCAGCATTTT
TRBV18,TRBJ2-7,NA,few,CASSWAAGNYEQYF,TGTGCCAGCTCATGGGCCGCAGGTAACTACGAGCAGTACTTC
TRBV13,TRBJ2-7,NA,few,CASSLSPYGSFGNYEQYF,TGTGCCAGCAGCTTAAGCCCCTACGGATCTTTCGGGAACTACGAGCAGTACTTC
TRBV6-1,TRBJ2-5,TRBD2,NA,CASVVAGRETQYF,TGTGCCAGCGTAGTAGCGGGGCGGGAGACCCAGTACTTC
TRBV18,TRBJ1-4,NA,NA,CASSPVGRSQRPSAATQF,TGTGCCAGCTCACCCGTGGGACGGTCGCAGAGACCTTCCGCCGCTACGCAATTT
TRBV28,TRBJ1-2,NA,few,CASRVGPGGPEGYTF,TGTGCCAGCAGGGTTGGACCGGGGGGCCCGGAAGGCTACACCTTC
TRBV7-2,TRBJ2-7,NA,NA,CASSPGISYEQYF,TGTGCCAGCAGCCCCGGGATCTCCTACGAGCAGTACTTC
TRBV29-1,TRBJ1-1,NA,once,CSVEDTGGTEAFF,TGCAGCGTTGAAGATACGGGGGGCACTGAAGCTTTCTTT
TRBV19,TRBJ1-3,NA,NA,CASSMTLSGNTIYF,TGTGCCAGTAGTATGACTCTCTCTGGAAACACCATATATTTT
TRBV6-5,TRBJ2-3,NA,once,CASSYSGSGVGDTQYF,TGTGCCAGCAGTTACTCGGGGAGTGGAGTGGGTGATACGCAGTATTTT
TRBV6-4,TRBJ2-7,TRBD1,NA,CASSADRGASYEQYF,TGTGCCAGCAGCGCTGACAGGGGCGCATCCTACGAGCAGTACTTC
TRBV7-2,TRBJ2-3,TRBD2,few,CASSLAGLDSDTQYF,TGTGCCAGCAGCCTAGCGGGACTTGATTCAGATACGCAGTATTTT
TRBV2,TRBJ2-7,TRBD2,NA,CASKLAGYEQYF,TGTGCCAGCAAACTAGCGGGATACGAGCAGTACTTC
TRBV5-1,TRBJ1-2,NA,NA,CASRPGDSNYGYTF,TGCGCCAGCAGGCCGGGAGACTCTAACTATGGCTACACCTTC
TRBV18,TRBJ2-7,TRBD1,NA,CASSPFDRAYEQYF,TGTGCCAGCTCACCATTTGACAGGGCCTACGAGCAGTACTTC
TRBV24-1,TRBJ2-5,TRBD1,NA,CATSDDNRQGAWETQYF,TGTGCCACCAGTGATGACAATAGGCAGGGGGCTTGGGAGACCCAGTACTTC
TRBV5-1,TRBJ1-2,NA,NA,CASSFSQGGGYTF,TGCGCCAGCAGCTTTTCCCAGGGCGGGGGCTACACCTTC
TRBV5-5,TRBJ1-2,NA,NA,CASSLVPNYGYTF,TGTGCCAGCAGCCTTGTGCCTAACTATGGCTACACCTTC
TRBV5-1,TRBJ2-1,TRBD2,NA,CASSPEGGTSGNNEQFF,TGCGCCAGCAGCCCCGAAGGCGGGACTAGCGGAAACAATGAGCAGTTCTTC
TRBV7-9,TRBJ2-3,TRBD1,NA,CASSSSTGTGLTDTQYF,TGTGCCAGCAGCTCATCAACCGGGACAGGCCTTACAGATACGCAGTATTTT
TRBV6-6,TRBJ1-2,NA,NA,CASSLQGRNYGYTF,TGTGCCAGCAGTCTTCAGGGCAGGAACTATGGCTACACCTTC